This TCR beta chain was retrieved from a study of blood T cell repertoires in COVID-19. Study context: From the United States, Italy and Spain came samples of acute and convalescent COVID-19. Sample material is recorded as cDNA or gDNA derived from T cells, B-cell-depleted T cells, or PBMCs.

Germline CDR1 and CDR2: MDHEN and SYDVKM. V dropped 3 bases and J dropped 6; count of bases not matched to a gene: 2. The CDR3 sequence is 14 residues long. Two negative PCRs, clearance, or symptom resolution had been documented for recovered Cohort 3 donors. Assay used: immunoSEQ multiplex PCR; TCRdb lists only in-frame clones, some missing. The sample contains about 270,000 clones, about 85% of which appear only once. This receptor was obtained from a woman aged 45-59 years who had recovered from COVID-19. Material for sequencing was PBMCs or T cells enriched from blood (not recorded which). The genes are TRBV28 and TRBJ2-1; 10 nucleotides align to TRBD1. The CDR3 DNA reads TGTGCCAGCAGTTTCCGGACAGGGGGCAATGAGCAGTTCTTC. Protein sequence: CASSFRTGGNEQFF.